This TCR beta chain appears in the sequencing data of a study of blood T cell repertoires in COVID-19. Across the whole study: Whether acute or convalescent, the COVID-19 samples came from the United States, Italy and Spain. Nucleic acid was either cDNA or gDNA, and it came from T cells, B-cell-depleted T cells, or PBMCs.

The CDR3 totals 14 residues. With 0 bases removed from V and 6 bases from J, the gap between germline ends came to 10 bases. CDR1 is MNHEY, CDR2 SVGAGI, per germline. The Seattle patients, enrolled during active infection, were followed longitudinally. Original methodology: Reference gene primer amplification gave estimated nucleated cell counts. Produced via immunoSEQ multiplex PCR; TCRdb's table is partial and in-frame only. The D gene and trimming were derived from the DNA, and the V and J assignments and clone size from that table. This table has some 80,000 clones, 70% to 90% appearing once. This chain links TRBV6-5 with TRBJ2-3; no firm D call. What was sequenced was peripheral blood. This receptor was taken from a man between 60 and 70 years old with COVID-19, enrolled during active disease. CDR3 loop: CASSYSGLEDTQYF. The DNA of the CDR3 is TGTGCCAGCAGTTACTCGGGCCTCGAGGATACGCAGTATTTT.